Presented here are 26 T cell receptor beta chains from one specimen sequenced in a study of OX40 agonist ivuxolimab in advanced cancers. The repertoire was sequenced with immunoSEQ multiplex PCR; TCRdb's copy has only in-frame clones and lacks some. The repertoire holds tens of thousands of clones, with 94% as singletons. The source material was CD4+ or CD8+ T cells sorted from blood, sampled in a trial of the OX40 agonist ivuxolimab. These receptors were collected from an adult with an advanced solid tumor such as melanoma, head and neck, liver or kidney cancer.

J is TRBJ2-5 and V is TRBV10-3; TRBD1 matches 10 bases. J lost 4 bases, V lost 4 bases, and 3 bases had no gene match. The CDR3 totals 14 residues. From germline, CDR1 is ENHRY and CDR2 SYGVKD. The DNA for the CDR3 is TGTGCCATCAGTGTGACAGGGGGCTCAGAGACCCAGTACTTC. Translation: CAISVTGGSETQYF.

The J gene is TRBJ2-3, the V gene TRBV18; TRBD2 aligns across 10 bases. Germline V gene lookup returns CDR1 KGHSH and CDR2 LQKENI. The CDR3 runs to 15 residues. The J segment lost 2 bases and the V segment lost 6 bases, leaving 5 bases of the junction unmatched. As DNA, the CDR3 is TGTGCCAGCTCCCTTGGACTAGCGGTCACAGATACGCAGTATTTT. It translates to CASSLGLAVTDTQYF.

J is TRBJ2-7 and V is TRBV19; TRBD1 agrees at 11 bases. Germline CDR1 LNHDA, CDR2 SQIVND (reference sequence). V trimming: 3 bases; J trimming: 4 bases; junction bases outside the gene matches: 5. CDR3 size: 15 residues. The CDR3 region is CASSIWTGGGYEQYF. The CDR3 DNA is TGTGCCAGTAGTATTTGGACAGGGGGCGGTTACGAGCAGTACTTC.

The rearrangement joins TRBV11-2 to TRBJ1-5; D remains ambiguous. The CDR3 loop spans 17 amino acids. The ends were cut back, 1 base at V and 0 bases at J, with 13 bases in the middle. Germline V CDR1 and CDR2: SGHAT, FQNNGV. This chain's CDR3 is CASSLVGVESSNQPQHF. The CDR3 DNA is TGTGCCAGCAGCTTAGTCGGGGTCGAGTCTAGCAATCAGCCCCAGCATTTT.

V is TRBV5-1 and J is TRBJ1-1, with D possibly matching TRBD1 (6 bases). Germline CDR1 is SGHRS and CDR2 is YFSETQ. Between the trimmed V and J ends, which lost 0 bases and 3 bases, there was a span of 12 bases. This CDR3 region has 15 residues. The DNA of the CDR3 is TGCGCCAGCAGCTTGGACAGGGTGAAGTACACTGAAGCTTTCTTT. Amino acids: CASSLDRVKYTEAFF.

V is TRBV6-6 and J is TRBJ1-4; D is unresolved. Trimming stripped 2 bases from V and 0 bases from J, with 4 bases between. Germline V gene lookup returns CDR1 MNHNY and CDR2 SVGAGI (reference sequence). This CDR3 is built from 14 residues. Written as DNA, the CDR3 is TGTGCCAGCAGTTACGACGCAACTAATGAAAAACTGTTTTTT. Translating it yields CASSYDATNEKLFF.

The genes are TRBV6-5 and TRBJ2-5; D possibly corresponds to TRBD1 (5 bases). Per the germline V gene, CDR1 is MNHEY and CDR2 is SVGAGI. The CDR3 is 14 amino acids. V lost 5 bases and J 3 bases, leaving 13 bases between the germline ends. The CDR3 DNA sequence: TGTGCCAGCAGTCCCGAGACAGCTGAAGAGACCCAGTACTTC. This sequence encodes CASSPETAEETQYF.

The rearrangement joins TRBV7-8 to TRBJ2-1; no clear D gene. The germline V gene encodes CDR1 SGHVS and CDR2 FQNEAQ. V was shortened by 1 base and J by 0 bases, with 13 bases between the two germline ends. The CDR3 runs to 17 residues. The CDR3 DNA reads as TGTGCCAGCAGCTTAGTAGGCTACCCAAGCTCCTACAATGAGCAGTTCTTC. Its protein product is CASSLVGYPSSYNEQFF.

The sample holds one count of this clone. The chain couples TRBV6-5 to TRBJ2-7; no clear D. Germline values: CDR1 MNHEY, CDR2 SVGAGI. The V end was cut by 5 bases, the J end by 4 bases, with 12 bases between. The CDR3 spans 13 residues. The CDR3 DNA reads as TGTGCCAGCAGTGACGAGGAAGTATACGAGCAGTACTTC. Translated: CASSDEEVYEQYF.

This clone was seen just once. The V call is TRBV7-2, the J call TRBJ2-7; 7 bases agree with TRBD2. The germline CDR1 and CDR2 sequences are SGHTA and FQGNSA. The CDR3 loop spans 16 amino acids. V lost 1 base, J lost 0 bases, and 6 bases stayed unmatched. DNA for the CDR3: TGTGCCAGCAGCTTAGATTCCCGGGGGGTCTCCTACGAGCAGTACTTC. This gives the protein CASSLDSRGVSYEQYF.

The chain is built from TRBV19 and TRBJ1-1; D remains ambiguous. This CDR3 spans 13 amino acids. V was cut by 3 bases and J by 0 bases, with 5 bases left in between. Germline V CDR1 and CDR2: LNHDA, SQIVND (reference sequence). The CDR3 bases are TGTGCCAGTAGTATTTCGATGAACACTGAAGCTTTCTTT. Amino acids: CASSISMNTEAFF.

This rearrangement joins TRBV28 to TRBJ1-4; TRBD1 matches at 9 bases. Trimming removed 11 bases from V and 7 bases from J; junction bases left unmatched: 14. CDR1 and CDR2 (germline): MDHEN, SYDVKM. This CDR3 is 15 amino acids long. The DNA of the CDR3 is TGTGCCTCCTTAACCTTCGGGACAGGGAGTGAAAAACTGTTTTTT. This sequence encodes CASLTFGTGSEKLFF.

The genes are TRBV5-4 and TRBJ1-1; D is ambiguous. With 3 bases removed from V and 10 bases from J, the gap between germline ends came to 10 bases. Germline loops: CDR1 SGHNT, CDR2 YYREEE (reference sequence). This CDR3 spans 11 amino acids. As DNA, the CDR3 is TGTGCCAGCAGCTCCAATTCGGGAGCTTTCTTT. Amino acids: CASSSNSGAFF.

In this sample, this clone turned up a few times. This chain links TRBV4-3 with TRBJ2-5; D is uncertain. The ends were cut back, 3 bases at V and 1 base at J, with 9 bases in the middle. The CDR3 extends over 14 amino acids. Germline V gives CDR1 LGHNA, CDR2 YSLEER. Written as DNA, the CDR3 is TGCGCCAGCAGCCAGGGTAGGGTCCAAGAGACCCAGTACTTC. Translated, it gives CASSQGRVQETQYF.

The CDR3 DNA follows: TGTGCCAGCAGCTTAGGGACAGCGGGCACAGATACGCAGTATTTT. Amino acid sequence: CASSLGTAGTDTQYF. The chain joins TRBV13 to TRBJ2-3; D is tentatively TRBD1 or TRBD2 (5 bases each). The V gene lost 0 bases and the J gene lost 1 base, with 8 bases spanning the gap. Germline CDR1 PRHDT, CDR2 FYEKMQ (reference sequence). The CDR3 consists of 15 residues.

The J gene is TRBJ1-2, the V gene TRBV5-1, with D maybe TRBD1 (6 bases). Germline V gene lookup returns CDR1 SGHRS and CDR2 YFSETQ. Trimming cost V 0 bases and J 4 bases, with 16 bases left between them. The CDR3 extends over 16 amino acids. CDR3 sequence (DNA): TGCGCCAGCAGCTTGGACCGTCCAGGGGCACCCTATGGCTACACCTTC. Translating gives CASSLDRPGAPYGYTF.

The CDR3 bases are TGTGCCAGCAGCTCCGTAGGTTACGAGCAGTACTTC. Translation: CASSSVGYEQYF. The chain joins TRBV7-9 to TRBJ2-7; D is uncertain. CDR3 size: 12 residues. CDR1 and CDR2 (germline): SEHNR, FQNEAQ (reference sequence). V was clipped by 4 bases and J by 4 bases, with 8 bases between them.

The rearrangement uses TRBV19 and TRBJ1-5; 10 bases are shared with TRBD1. V dropped 6 bases and J dropped 5; count of bases not matched to a gene: 7. This CDR3 spans 15 amino acids. CDR1 is LNHDA and CDR2 is SQIVND in the germline V gene (reference sequence). CDR3 amino acids: CASSWGQGPDQPQHF. The CDR3 DNA reads TGTGCCAGTAGCTGGGGACAGGGGCCCGATCAGCCCCAGCATTTT.

V and J are TRBV19 and TRBJ2-1, with TRBD1 identical over 7 bases. Germline V gives CDR1 LNHDA, CDR2 SQIVND (reference sequence). This CDR3 has 17 residues. Trimming cost V 6 bases and J 0 bases; bases outside gene matches: 11. The CDR3 DNA reads as TGTGCCAGTAGGAAGGGGGCACCGAGAAGCTCCTACAATGAGCAGTTCTTC. Its protein product is CASRKGAPRSSYNEQFF.

The J gene is TRBJ1-1, the V gene TRBV7-9; 8 bases are shared with TRBD1. J was trimmed by 4 bases and V by 5 bases; bases with no gene match: 12. The CDR3 covers 16 residues. CDR1 SEHNR and CDR2 FQNEAQ come from the germline V gene (reference sequence). This chain's CDR3 is CASSTLTGEVGTEAFF. The CDR3 DNA reads as TGTGCCAGCAGCACCTTGACAGGGGAGGTGGGCACTGAAGCTTTCTTT.

A note on this clone: One junction end does not reproduce the germline sequence, and a read error may be involved. This sequence joins TRBV5-4 and TRBJ1-1; D uncertain. The CDR3 has 12 amino acids. Germline values: CDR1 SGHNT, CDR2 YYREEE (reference sequence). For the CDR3, the DNA is TGTGCCGGCAGCTTGAGTGGGGCTGAAGCTTTCTTT. As protein: CAGSLSGAEAFF.

V is TRBV11-3 and J is TRBJ2-3, with TRBD2 matching over 9 bases. With V trimmed by 5 bases and J by 4 bases, 4 bases remained unmatched. The CDR3 extends over 14 amino acids. The germline CDR1 and CDR2 sequences are SGHNT and YENEEA. In DNA, the CDR3 is TGTGCCAGCAGCCCGATAGCGGGAGCAGATACGCAGTATTTT. Its protein product is CASSPIAGADTQYF.

The rearrangement joins TRBV6-5 to TRBJ1-1; D not certain. The CDR3 covers 11 residues. CDR1 and CDR2 (germline): MNHEY, SVGAGI. Trimming pared 4 bases from V and 6 bases from J, leaving 6 bases between. As DNA, the CDR3 is TGTGCCAGCAGTTTCGGTGCTGAAGCTTTCTTT. Translated: CASSFGAEAFF.

The count of this clone is one. The J gene is TRBJ2-6, the V gene TRBV2, with TRBD2 matching over 10 bases. After removal of 6 bases from V and 0 bases from J, the junction contained 8 bases not matched to a gene. The V gene's germline CDR1 is SNHLY and CDR2 FYNNEI. The CDR3 is made up of 18 amino acids. CDR3 sequence (DNA): TGTGCCAGCAGCAGACTAGCGGGCCCTCTCTCTGGGGCCAACGTCCTGACTTTC. It codes for CASSRLAGPLSGANVLTF.

This CDR3 reads CASSVGSRVTDTQYF. CDR3 DNA sequence: TGTGCCAGCAGCGTAGGGTCGCGGGTCACAGATACGCAGTATTTT. The rearrangement joins TRBV9 to TRBJ2-3, with D perhaps TRBD2 (5 bases). CDR3 length: 15 amino acids. Germline-derived CDR1 and CDR2 are SGDLS and YYNGEE. The V end lost 0 bases, the J end lost 2 bases, and 10 bases lay between the germline ends.

This sequence joins TRBV5-4 and TRBJ1-1; D ambiguous. Germline-derived CDR1 and CDR2 are SGHNT and YYREEE (reference sequence). The CDR3 contains 14 residues. Between the trimmed V and J ends, which lost 0 bases and 0 bases, there was a span of 6 bases. CDR3 bases: TGTGCCAGCAGCTTGGGGAACCTGAACACTGAAGCTTTCTTT. Translating gives CASSLGNLNTEAFF.